The present T cell receptor beta chain was sequenced within a study of shared clonotypes between healthy human individuals. Study-level information: CD8 memory received one plate per donor, CD8 naive two, CD4 memory three and CD4 naive three. Study-wide points: Clonotypes shared by all four sorted-subset donors had higher generation probabilities than non-shared clonotypes. With a handful of donors compared, 4% to 5.5% of naive CD4 clonotypes were shared.

Terminally differentiated effector memory CD45RA+ cells were excluded by CCR7 positive selection of CD45RO-negative cells. Clones were sequenced by immunoSEQ multiplex PCR, and TCRdb holds only the in-frame ones, with some missing. Seen here are approximately 600,000 clones, 85% to 95% observed once, and the top ten hold approximately 0.11%. The germline gives CDR1 MNHNS, CDR2 SASEGT. Losses at the gene ends were 4 bases for V and 2 bases for J; bases not matched to a gene: 11. The CDR3 sequence is 17 residues long. As concerns this clone: Its matching antigen is unknown.

Sequenced input: naive CD8+ T cells sorted from blood. The receptor comes from a woman aged 25-40 years in good health. V and J are TRBV6-1 and TRBJ2-3, with 8 nucleotides matching TRBD2. The CDR3 coding sequence is TGTGCCAGCAGTGCCGCCATAGCGGGAAGTTTCACAGATACGCAGTATTTT. It is translated as CASSAAIAGSFTDTQYF.